These 27 T cell receptor beta chains share one sample of origin, sequenced in a study of read filtering for tumor transcriptome and immune sequencing. The library was built from about 0.4 ug RNA with molecular barcoded adaptors for alpha/delta and beta/gamma chains. TCRdb re-derived calls from the reads in MiXCR, one entry per CDR3 protein. Of around 38,000 distinct CDR3 sequences listed, roughly an eighth are singletons. Sequenced material: a population of CD138-negative cells sorted from bone marrow. The origin of the receptors is a donor aged 40 or older with multiple myeloma.

This clonotype was seen many times. The V and J genes are TRBV9 and TRBJ2-7; D unclear. The CDR3 has 15 amino acids. Trimming left V 0 bases short and J 0 bases short, with 10 bases between. Germline V gene lookup returns CDR1 SGDLS and CDR2 YYNGEE. The CDR3 sequence: CASSVGGLSSYEQYF. CDR3 bases: TGTGCCAGCAGCGTAGGCGGCCTGAGCTCCTACGAGCAGTACTTC. Full variable domain (outside the CDR3, taken from reference TRBV9 and TRBJ2-7): DSGVTQTPKHLITATGQRVTLRCSPRSGDLSVYWYQQSLDQGLQFLIQYYNGEERAKGNILERFSAQQFPDLHSELNLSSLELGDSALYFCASSVGGLSSYEQYFGPGTRLTVT.

The sample holds many counts of this clonotype. The chain recombines TRBV25-1 with TRBJ2-7, with 7 positions matching TRBD1. The CDR3 extends over 15 amino acids. The germline gives CDR1 MGHDK, CDR2 SYGVNS. The junction had 7 bases not matched to a gene; V was cut back by 3 bases and J by 2 bases. CDR3 DNA: TGTGCCAGCAGTGACCGACAGGGAACGGCCTACGAGCAGTACTTC. Amino acids: CASSDRQGTAYEQYF.

The gene calls are TRBV20-1 and TRBJ1-4, with a weak D call TRBD1 (5 bases). V lost 3 bases and J 4 bases, leaving 15 bases between the germline ends. Germline V lookup: CDR1 DFQATT, CDR2 SNEGSKA (reference sequence). The CDR3 extends over 15 amino acids. In DNA, the CDR3 is TGCAGTGCTAGGGGAGGCAGCCAGGGTAATGAAAAACTGTTTTTT. It yields the protein CSARGGSQGNEKLFF.

This clonotype has at least ten counts. The chain couples TRBV29-1 to TRBJ1-1; the D gene is possibly TRBD1 (5 bases). Trimming took 1 base from V and 1 from J, leaving 10 bases between them. CDR3 length equals 14 residues. Germline lookup yields CDR1 SQVTM and CDR2 ANQGSEA. For the CDR3, the DNA is TGCAGCGTTGAAGGGCCGACAGAGAACACTGAAGCTTTCTTT. It specifies CSVEGPTENTEAFF.

This clonotype was seen ten or more times. This CDR3 is CASTPGTGNYEQYF. The CDR3 bases are TGTGCCAGCACCCCCGGGACAGGGAACTACGAGCAGTACTTC. The chain recombines TRBV2 with TRBJ2-7; the match to TRBD1 covers 9 bases. The CDR3 extends over 14 amino acids. The germline V gene has CDR1 SNHLY and CDR2 FYNNEI. V was pared by 7 bases and J by 3 bases, with 7 bases of the junction left unmatched.

The sample holds many counts of this clonotype. The J gene is TRBJ2-6, the V gene TRBV7-2; D is unresolved. This CDR3 contains 13 residues. Deletions cut 7 bases from V and 2 bases from J, with 6 bases between. Germline-derived CDR1 and CDR2 are SGHTA and FQGNSA. The CDR3, as DNA: TGTGCCAGCACTCAAACTGGGGCCAACGTCCTGACTTTC. Its translation is CASTQTGANVLTF.

This clonotype was detected many times. The V and J genes are TRBV11-3 and TRBJ1-3; the D is unclear. The CDR3 covers 14 residues. Germline CDR1 is SGHNT and CDR2 is YENEEA. V shed 2 bases and J shed 0 bases, with 5 bases lying between them. The CDR3 region is CASSLTDSGNTIYF. Here the CDR3 DNA reads TGTGCCAGCAGCTTAACCGACTCTGGAAACACCATATATTTT.

This clonotype was recorded a few times. The CDR3 loop is CSAPDTTLDTDTQYF. The CDR3 DNA reads as TGCAGTGCCCCGGACACAACTTTGGACACAGATACGCAGTATTTT. The rearrangement joins TRBV20-1 to TRBJ2-3; D is possibly TRBD1 (5 bases). The CDR3 is 15 residues long. Germline V gene data show CDR1 as DFQATT and CDR2 as SNEGSKA (reference sequence). The ends were cut back, 6 bases at V and 2 bases at J, with 18 bases in the middle.

On this clonotype itself: A much larger clonotype is one base distant, so this may be a read error. This chain uses TRBV7-9 with TRBJ2-2; TRBD1 might be the D (6 bases). Trimming removed 11 bases at V and 4 bases at J, with 17 bases between. CDR1 and CDR2 from the germline V gene are SEHNR and FQNEAQ (reference sequence). The CDR3 has 14 residues. The CDR3: CAGNNRAGTGELFF. The CDR3 DNA reads TGTGCCGGGAACAACAGGGCTGGCACCGGGGAGCTGTTTTTT.

In this sample, this clonotype turned up once. A read error is possible here, since a much larger clone lies one base away. The gene calls are TRBV28 and TRBJ1-5, with D perhaps TRBD1 (5 bases). From germline, CDR1 is MDHEN and CDR2 SYDVKM. This CDR3 comprises 16 residues. The CDR3 DNA is TGTGCCAGCAGTTTCCGGGGGGGGTTTAGCCATCAGCCCCAGCATTTT. Translating gives CASSFRGGFSHQPQHF.

The sample holds many counts of this clonotype. The V call is TRBV29-1, the J call TRBJ1-2; D is perhaps TRBD1 (5 bases). CDR1 is SQVTM, CDR2 ANQGSEA, per germline. Trimming shortened V by 6 bases and J by 2 bases, and 25 bases separated the two germline ends. This CDR3 spans 17 amino acids. The CDR3 DNA reads TGCAGCGTGACACCCGTCAATTTTATGGGACTAAACTATGGCTACACCTTC. As protein: CSVTPVNFMGLNYGYTF.

CDR3 amino acids: CASSGRTGGLAVSSYNEQFF. CDR3 nucleotide sequence: TGTGCCAGCAGCGGACGGACAGGAGGGCTAGCGGTTAGCTCCTACAATGAGCAGTTCTTC. The chain has TRBV11-2 and TRBJ2-1; D may be TRBD1 or TRBD2 (7 bases each). The germline V gene has CDR1 SGHAT and CDR2 FQNNGV. CDR3 length: 20 amino acids. Trimming left V 5 bases short and J 0 bases short, with 26 bases between.

With regard to this clonotype: An end of the junction differs from the germline gene, which may be a read error. The chain links TRBV11-1 to TRBJ2-2, with 9 positions matching TRBD1. The CDR3 runs to 15 residues. Germline CDR1 is SGHAT and CDR2 is FQDESV (reference sequence). The CDR3 DNA reads TGTACCAGCAGCCGGCGGGACAGGGTCACCGGGGAGCTGTCTTTT. It is translated as CTSSRRDRVTGELSF.

This clonotype came up many times. The CDR3 bases are TGTGCCAGCAGTAAACAGGGGGCGGTGAACACTGAAGCTTTCTTT. This encodes CASSKQGAVNTEAFF. The chain carries TRBV25-1 and TRBJ1-1; 9 bases fit TRBD1. CDR3 length: 15 amino acids. Germline CDR1 reads MGHDK; CDR2 reads SYGVNS. V was clipped by 5 bases and J by 0 bases; unmatched bases: 4. The whole variable domain, remainder taken from reference TRBV25-1 and TRBJ1-1, is EADIYQTPRYLVIGTGKKITLECSQTMGHDKMYWYQQDPGMELHLIHYSYGVNSTEKGDLSSESTVSRIRTEHFPLTLESARPSHTSQYLCASSKQGAVNTEAFFGQGTRLTVV.

This clonotype was seen more than once but under ten times. This CDR3 is missing its conserved last phenylalanine or tryptophan, likely due to a read error. The limits of the CDR3 on the DNA are not certain, so only TCRdb's listed CDR3 is given. The gene calls are TRBV7-2 and TRBJ2-2; TRBD2, the D gene given by the table, was not confirmed from the DNA. CDR1 and CDR2 from the germline V gene are SGHTA and FQGNSA. The CDR3 contains 13 residues when both ends are counted. The CDR3 loop is CASTSVYTGELFL.

The rearrangement links TRBV7-2 to TRBJ1-1, with D possibly TRBD1 on 6 matching bases. This CDR3 comprises 14 residues. Trimming left V 5 bases short and J 6 bases short, with 16 bases between. Germline V gives CDR1 SGHTA, CDR2 FQGNSA. CDR3 amino acids: CASSTRSTGSEAFF. CDR3 DNA: TGTGCCAGCAGCACCCGTTCGACAGGTTCTGAAGCTTTCTTT.

In its sample, this clonotype was seen many times. The chain recombines TRBV20-1 with TRBJ2-1, with D possibly being TRBD2 (6 bases). CDR3 length: 11 residues. V gave up 3 bases and J gave up 14 bases, with 14 bases separating them. CDR1 is DFQATT, CDR2 SNEGSKA, per germline (reference sequence). Written as DNA, the CDR3 is TGCAGTGCTAGGAGTGCCGGGAGAGAGTTCTTC. Translating gives CSARSAGREFF.

This clonotype was seen at least ten times. One junction end does not reproduce the germline sequence, and a read error may be involved. This chain links TRBV7-7 with TRBJ2-7, with a possible D match to TRBD1 (6 bases). Looked up from germline, CDR1 is SSHAT and CDR2 is FNYEAQ (reference sequence). The CDR3 is made up of 13 amino acids. The CDR3 DNA follows: TGTGCTAGCAGCTTAGAATGGGGGCACGAGCAGTACTTC. Amino acids: CASSLEWGHEQYF.

This clonotype was observed a handful of times. A read error may produce the germline difference seen at one junction end. The V and J genes are TRBV28 and TRBJ2-1, with D unclear. The CDR3 runs to 11 residues. Germline CDR1 MDHEN, CDR2 SYDVKM. The CDR3 DNA reads as TGTGCCAGCAGCCTACTGGCTCGGCAGTCCTTC. The encoded protein is CASSLLARQSF.

This clonotype appeared many times. The V and J genes are TRBV14 and TRBJ2-1; 8 bases are a match to TRBD1. Germline values: CDR1 SGHDN, CDR2 FVKESK. The CDR3 is made up of 16 amino acids. Unmatched junction bases numbered 4, after V lost 3 bases and J lost 0 bases. CDR3 DNA sequence: TGTGCCAGCAGCCAGACAGGGGTCGCCTCCTACAATGAGCAGTTCTTC. Translated: CASSQTGVASYNEQFF.

This clonotype was picked up a small number of times. This chain joins TRBV15 and TRBJ2-1; no reliable D call. The V gene's germline CDR1 is LNHNV and CDR2 YYDKDF (reference sequence). The CDR3 contains 13 residues. With 0 bases removed from V and 9 bases from J, the gap between germline ends came to 9 bases. The CDR3 coding sequence is TGTGCCACCAGCAGAGATCGTCTGCGTGAGCAGTTCTTC. Translated: CATSRDRLREQFF. The variable domain in full, completed from reference TRBV15 and TRBJ2-1, reads DAMVIQNPRYQVTQFGKPVTLSCSQTLNHNVMYWYQQKSSQAPKLLFHYYDKDFNNEADTPDNFQSRRPNTSFCFLDIRSPGLGDTAMYLCATSRDRLREQFFGPGTRLTVL.

By its share, this clonotype is medium-sized (0.01 to 0.1%). The CDR3 DNA sequence: TGTGCCAGCAGTGAAAATCGCGCGGATACGCAGTATTTT. It translates to CASSENRADTQYF. The chain is built from TRBV25-1 and TRBJ2-3; no definite D call. Germline lookup yields CDR1 MGHDK and CDR2 SYGVNS. V was cut by 2 bases and J by 6 bases, with 9 bases left in between. This CDR3 contains 13 residues.

This clonotype was counted ten times or more. The chain recombines TRBV6-5 with TRBJ2-2; 9 positions match TRBD2. Trimming removed 7 bases from V and 4 bases from J; junction bases left unmatched: 4. The CDR3 consists of 14 residues. Germline-derived CDR1 and CDR2 are MNHEY and SVGAGI. CDR3 bases: TGTGCCAGCAAAAGTAGCGGGAGCACCGGGGAGCTGTTTTTT. This encodes CASKSSGSTGELFF.

With regard to this clonotype: Given a much more abundant clone one base away, this may be a read error. The chain recombines TRBV2 with TRBJ2-2, with 8 bases aligning to TRBD2. This CDR3 contains 16 residues. V lost 9 bases to trimming and J lost 4 bases; unmatched junction nucleotides: 13. CDR1 SNHLY and CDR2 FYNNEI come from the germline V gene. For the CDR3, the DNA is TGTGCCAGTCAAACGGGGAGCGGGAGATCCACCGGGGAGCTGTTTTTT. Amino acid sequence: CASQTGSGRSTGELFF. The full variable domain, its missing parts supplied by reference TRBV2 and TRBJ2-2, is EPEVTQTPSHQVTQMGQEVILRCVPISNHLYFYWYRQILGQKVEFLVSFYNNEISEKSEIFDDQFSVERPDGSNFTLKIRSTKLEDSAMYFCASQTGSGRSTGELFFGEGSRLTVL.

The chain couples TRBV20-1 to TRBJ2-1, with 13 nucleotides matching TRBD2. CDR3 length: 17 amino acids. The J segment lost 12 bases and the V segment lost 3 bases, leaving 17 bases of the junction unmatched. Per germline, CDR1 DFQATT and CDR2 SNEGSKA (reference sequence). CDR3 DNA: TGCAGTGCTAGTACGATTTTTGGACTAGCGGGAGTTGGCGGGCAGTTCTTC. Protein: CSASTIFGLAGVGGQFF.

This clonotype was found many times. V and J are TRBV20-1 and TRBJ1-5, with TRBD1 matching over 7 bases. After removal of 3 bases from V and 4 bases from J, the junction contained 9 bases not matched to a gene. This CDR3 has 15 amino acids. Germline V gene data show CDR1 as DFQATT and CDR2 as SNEGSKA (reference sequence). The DNA for the CDR3 is TGCAGTGCTAGTAAGGGGGCTCTTCGGAATCAGCCCCAGCATTTT. It specifies CSASKGALRNQPQHF.

This clonotype was seen at least ten times. In nucleotides, the CDR3 is TGTGCCAGCAGCTCTCCGGATCAGCCCCAGCATTTT. Its protein product is CASSSPDQPQHF. V and J are TRBV7-8 and TRBJ1-5; D is unclear. This CDR3 region has 12 residues. V lost 4 bases and J lost 5, with 6 bases in between. The germline V gene encodes CDR1 SGHVS and CDR2 FQNEAQ.